These T cell receptor beta chains were read from a single sample in a study of shared clonotypes between healthy human individuals. Method: immunoSEQ multiplex PCR; TCRdb's copy keeps in-frame clones and lacks some. The sample records fewer than 600,000 clones, 70% to 80% being singletons. Sequenced material: PBMCs. Receptors were obtained from a woman aged 40-49 years in good health. Some clones in this sample may be carry-over from other donors' samples. Both conserved end residues are part of each CDR3. D genes are given only for firm matches. The listing skips clone size in some rows; elsewhere it reads once, few, many or a size class.

>NA|TRBJ2-1|TRBD2|TRBV28
TGTGCCAGCAGAACTAGCGGGGGCCCAGGATTCTTC
CASRTSGGPGFF
>NA|TRBJ2-2|NA|TRBV5-4
TGTGCCAGCAGGACCACTCCTCTAGCGAACACCGGGGAGCTGTTTTTT
CASRTTPLANTGELFF
>NA|TRBJ2-7|TRBD1|TRBV28
TGTGCCAGCAGTAGGGACAGGGGACCCCCTCCCCCTCCGAGAGAGCAGTACTTC
CASSRDRGPPPPPREQYF
>once|TRBJ2-3|TRBD2|TRBV28
TGTGCCAGCAGTTGGGCGGGAGTAACAGATACGCAGTATTTT
CASSWAGVTDTQYF
>NA|TRBJ2-7|NA|TRBV6-5
TGTGCCAGCAGTTACGGGGGGACCTACGAGCAGTACTTC
CASSYGGTYEQYF
>NA|TRBJ2-7|NA|TRBV5-6
TGTGCCAGCAGTTTGGGTTCAGACGAGCAGTACTTC
CASSLGSDEQYF
>few|TRBJ2-2|TRBD2|TRBV7-3
TGTGCCAGCAGCTTAAATGGACTAGCGGGAGGGGCCGGGGAGCTGTTTTTT
CASSLNGLAGGAGELFF
>NA|TRBJ2-7|TRBD1|TRBV28
TGTGCCAGCAGTCTCGGACAGGGCTACGAGCAGTACTTC
CASSLGQGYEQYF
>NA|TRBJ2-5|NA|TRBV19
TGTGCCAGTAGTGAAGGGGGGGGCGTGGAGACCCAGTACTTC
CASSEGGGVETQYF
>NA|TRBJ2-7|NA|TRBV29-1
TGCAGCGTTGAGAAACAGGGCTACGAGCAGTACTTC
CSVEKQGYEQYF
>NA|TRBJ2-1|NA|TRBV10-3
TGTGCCATCAGTGGAAGCGGAGATCGGTACAATGAGCAGTTCTTC
CAISGSGDRYNEQFF
>NA|TRBJ2-4|NA|TRBV6-5
TGTGCCAGCGGCCCGGGTGGGGGCGGCATTCAGTACTTC
CASGPGGGGIQYF
>NA|TRBJ2-3|NA|TRBV5-1
TGCGCCAGCAGCTCCGGGACACCCTTCACAGATACGCAGTATTTT
CASSSGTPFTDTQYF
>few|TRBJ2-7|NA|TRBV11-2
TGTGCCAGCAGCTTAGGGGTTGGGGAGCAGTACTTC
CASSLGVGEQYF
>NA|TRBJ1-3|NA|TRBV28
TGTGCCAGCAGCGGGAACACCATATATTTT
CASSGNTIYF
>NA|TRBJ2-3|NA|TRBV6-5
TGTGCCAGCAGTCGTGGGTGGGCAGATACGCAGTATTTT
CASSRGWADTQYF
>NA|TRBJ1-2|TRBD1|TRBV6-5
TGTGCCACCCGGCAGGGGGCGAACTATGGCTACACCTTC
CATRQGANYGYTF
>NA|TRBJ1-3|NA|TRBV11-3
TGTGCCAGCAGCTTAGTGCACACCTCTGGAAACACCATATATTTT
CASSLVHTSGNTIYF
>NA|TRBJ2-2|TRBD2|TRBV18
TGTGCCAGCTCACACTCCCCTGGGGGGGCGAACACCGGGGAGCTGTTTTTT
CASSHSPGGANTGELFF
>NA|TRBJ1-1|NA|TRBV10-3
TGTGCCATCAGTGAGTCAAATAAGGGTGGTGGCACTGAAGCTTTCTTT
CAISESNKGGGTEAFF
>NA|TRBJ2-2|TRBD2|TRBV5-4
TGTGCCAGCAGCCCGGCAGTAGCGGGAGGTTTAGCCGGGGAGCTGTTTTTT
CASSPAVAGGLAGELFF
>once|TRBJ2-2|NA|TRBV7-8
TGTGCCAGCAGCTACGGGGAGCTGTTTTTT
CASSYGELFF
>once|TRBJ2-7|TRBD1|TRBV28
TGTGCCAGCAGTTTGGAGGGGACAGGGCGCGAGCAGTACTTC
CASSLEGTGREQYF
>NA|TRBJ2-1|TRBD2|TRBV19
TGTGCCAGTAGTAGGGGTAGCGGGAGTTACAATGAGCAGTTCTTC
CASSRGSGSYNEQFF
>NA|TRBJ2-7|NA|TRBV6-1
TGTGCCAGCAGTGAATTTATACAGTTCGTCTACGAGCAGTACTTC
CASSEFIQFVYEQYF
>NA|TRBJ2-7|NA|TRBV7-9
TGTGCCAGCAGCTTAGCCCTCTCTAGCGTCTCCTACGAGCAGTACTTC
CASSLALSSVSYEQYF
>NA|TRBJ1-2|TRBD1|TRBV15
TGTGCCACCAGCAGAGCCTCCGGGACAGCAGGATCCAACTATGGCTACACCTTC
CATSRASGTAGSNYGYTF
>NA|TRBJ2-2|NA|TRBV21-1
TGTGCCAGCAGCACCAGTGCCTTTCGTACTCGGGAGAACACCGGGGAGCTGTTTTTT
CASSTSAFRTRENTGELFF
>NA|TRBJ2-3|NA|TRBV7-3
TGTGCCAGCAGAAGAGAAGGGGGGGTCACGCAGTATTTT
CASRREGGVTQYF
>NA|TRBJ2-7|TRBD1|TRBV11-2
TGTGCCAGCAGCTTGCTGCGGACAGGGATCCACGAGCAGTACTTC
CASSLLRTGIHEQYF
>NA|TRBJ1-2|NA|TRBV30
TGTGCCTGGAGTTATACTCCCTCTAACTATGGCTACACCTTC
CAWSYTPSNYGYTF
>NA|TRBJ2-3|NA|TRBV5-1
TGCGCCAGCAGCCCAGATGGGACTCCGGGCACAGATACGCAGTATTTT
CASSPDGTPGTDTQYF
>NA|TRBJ1-2|TRBD1|TRBV4-3
TGCGCCAGCAGCCAAGATAATCAGGGGGCGGGAGGCTATGGCTACACCTTC
CASSQDNQGAGGYGYTF
>NA|TRBJ2-7|TRBD1|TRBV7-9
TGTGCCAGCAGCCCCTGGGACAGGGGGGACGAGCAGTACTTC
CASSPWDRGDEQYF
>NA|TRBJ1-5|NA|TRBV4-2
TGTGCCAGCAGCCAAGCCCGGACTCAGCCCCAGCATTTT
CASSQARTQPQHF
>NA|TRBJ2-7|NA|TRBV30
TGTGCCTGGAGCGAGGGGGGGCAGGGGACCAACGAGCAGTACTTC
CAWSEGGQGTNEQYF
>NA|TRBJ2-6|NA|TRBV28
TGTGCCAGCAATCTTTCCGGGGCCAACGTCCTGACTTTC
CASNLSGANVLTF
>once|TRBJ1-1|TRBD1|TRBV6-4
TGTGCCAGCAGTGACCGGGACAGGGAGAACACTGAAGCTTTCTTT
CASSDRDRENTEAFF
>NA|TRBJ2-7|TRBD2|TRBV7-2
TGTGCCAGGCGAGCGGGACGGGAGGGGAAGGCCGAGCAGTACTTC
CARRAGREGKAEQYF
>NA|TRBJ2-7|TRBD2|TRBV5-1
TGCGCCAGCAAGAGCGGGAGAGGTTCCTACGAGCAGTACTTC
CASKSGRGSYEQYF
>NA|TRBJ1-5|NA|TRBV2
TGTGCCAGCAGCGACTGGGATAGGAGCAATCAGCCCCAGCATTTT
CASSDWDRSNQPQHF
>few|TRBJ1-1|NA|TRBV19
TGTGCCAGTAGTATCCCGGGGAAGAACACTGAAGCTTTCTTT
CASSIPGKNTEAFF
>once|TRBJ2-1|TRBD2|TRBV25-1
TGTGCCAGCAGCCGACTAGCGTTCAATGAGCAGTTCTTC
CASSRLAFNEQFF
>NA|TRBJ2-7|TRBD2|TRBV19
TGTGCCAGTAGTATAGCGGCCGCGGGAGCGGGAGTTACCTACGAGCAGTACTTC
CASSIAAAGAGVTYEQYF
>NA|TRBJ2-7|NA|TRBV30
TGTGCCTGGAGTGGGGGGAGTCCCACCGCCGAGCAGTACTTC
CAWSGGSPTAEQYF
>NA|TRBJ2-3|TRBD2|TRBV9
TGTGCCAGCAGCGTACCTAGCGGGAATACGCAGTATTTT
CASSVPSGNTQYF
>NA|TRBJ2-5|TRBD2|TRBV27
TGTGCCAGCAGTTTACTAGCGGGAGTAGAGACCCAGTACTTC
CASSLLAGVETQYF
>NA|TRBJ2-1|NA|TRBV28
TGTGCCAGCCGACAGCTACCCAATGAGCAGTTCTTC
CASRQLPNEQFF
>NA|TRBJ2-1|NA|TRBV10-3
TGTGCCATCAGTGAGTATGAAAATGAGCAGTTCTTC
CAISEYENEQFF
>NA|TRBJ2-7|NA|TRBV18
TGTGCCAGCTCAGCACTAGTGGACACATCCTACGAGCAGTACTTC
CASSALVDTSYEQYF